The 8 T cell receptor beta chains below were found in one sample sequenced in a study of OX40 agonist ivuxolimab in advanced cancers. TCRdb's copy holds only in-frame clones and misses some; the assay was immunoSEQ multiplex PCR. Here the sample spans over 60,000 clones, around 87% being singletons. The input for sequencing was CD4+ or CD8+ T cells sorted from blood, taken in a trial of the OX40 agonist ivuxolimab. The receptors shown here come from an adult with an advanced solid tumor such as melanoma, head and neck, liver or kidney cancer.

The rearrangement joins TRBV13 to TRBJ2-3; D is unclear. The germline gives CDR1 PRHDT, CDR2 FYEKMQ (reference sequence). Deletions cut 5 bases from V and 6 bases from J, with 12 bases between. The CDR3 runs to 13 residues. The CDR3 protein is CASSLPSGDTQYF. The CDR3 DNA reads TGTGCCAGCAGCCTGCCGAGTGGGGATACGCAGTATTTT.

The chain uses TRBV5-1 and TRBJ2-2; 13 nucleotides match TRBD2. The CDR3 is 16 residues long. Germline V gene lookup returns CDR1 SGHRS and CDR2 YFSETQ. V lost 2 bases to trimming and J lost 6 bases; unmatched junction nucleotides: 4. The CDR3 reads CASSLGLAGVPGELFF. The CDR3 DNA is TGCGCCAGCAGCTTAGGACTAGCGGGAGTGCCCGGGGAGCTGTTTTTT.

The chain combines TRBV18 with TRBJ2-3; 9 bases align to TRBD2. This CDR3 spans 17 amino acids. Germline CDR1 reads KGHSH; CDR2 reads LQKENI. Losses at the gene ends were 3 bases for V and 4 bases for J; bases not matched to a gene: 11. CDR3 sequence: CASSPRLGGGVADTQYF. In DNA, the CDR3 is TGTGCCAGCTCACCCCGTCTGGGCGGGGGGGTGGCAGATACGCAGTATTTT.

The chain is built from TRBV6-5 and TRBJ1-1; no definite D call. V was pared by 9 bases and J by 2 bases, with 16 bases between. This CDR3 region has 14 residues. Germline V CDR1 and CDR2: MNHEY, SVGAGI. The CDR3 bases are TGTGCCAGATTCGACGTCCCCGATAACACTGAAGCTTTCTTT. Residues: CARFDVPDNTEAFF.

The chain uses TRBV28 and TRBJ2-3; D is perhaps TRBD1 (5 bases). Germline V lookup: CDR1 MDHEN, CDR2 SYDVKM. This CDR3 has 16 residues. The V end was cut by 2 bases, the J end by 3 bases, with 15 bases between. The CDR3 nucleotides are TGTGCCAGCAGTTTAGAGGCAGGGCTTATGACAGATACGCAGTATTTT. It specifies CASSLEAGLMTDTQYF.

The chain employs TRBV11-3 and TRBJ2-1; D is ambiguous. Germline-derived CDR1 and CDR2 are SGHNT and YENEEA. The CDR3 is 15 residues long. V lost 1 base, J lost 4 bases, and 11 bases lay in between. Here the CDR3 reads CASSLVVIGYNEQFF. The DNA for the CDR3 is TGTGCCAGCAGCTTAGTGGTTATCGGTTACAATGAGCAGTTCTTC.

V gene TRBV19 combines with J gene TRBJ2-7, with D hard to call. Germline assignment: CDR1 LNHDA and CDR2 SQIVND (reference sequence). V was clipped by 4 bases and J by 5 bases, with 9 bases between them. The CDR3 sequence is 12 residues long. The CDR3 is CASSKNYHEQYF. CDR3 coding DNA: TGTGCCAGTAGTAAAAACTACCACGAGCAGTACTTC.

The gene calls are TRBV7-3 and TRBJ1-6; D is undetermined. The V gene lost 5 bases and the J gene lost 9 bases, with 20 bases spanning the gap. CDR3 length: 16 amino acids. Germline CDR1 reads SGHTA; CDR2 reads FQGTGA. In DNA, the CDR3 is TGTGCCAGCAGCATTAGACCCCCGGGGATGGGTTCACCCCTCCACTTT. Residues: CASSIRPPGMGSPLHF.